This T cell receptor beta chain is drawn from a study of CD8 T cells in Susac syndrome. V gave up 11 bases and J gave up 0 bases, with 26 bases separating them. Germline V gene lookup returns CDR1 MNHEY and CDR2 SVGEGT. The CDR3 contains 17 residues. While serving as controls, healthy donors were matched for age and sex. With random hexamers, roughly 0.45 to 1 ug RNA was reverse transcribed. Using its own MiXCR run on the immunoSEQ multiplex PCR reads, TCRdb lists one record per CDR3 protein. This repertoire shows over 100,000 distinct CDR3 sequences, about 95% found once; its top ten account for approximately 0.092%.

This receptor was taken from a human donor in good health. V gene TRBV6-2 or TRBV6-3 combines with J gene TRBJ2-7, with D maybe TRBD2 (5 bases). Sequenced sample: CD4+ T cells from PBMCs. The chain's CDR3 is CADKWLSPAEPSYEQYF. Written as DNA, the CDR3 is TGTGCCGACAAATGGTTGAGCCCAGCGGAGCCCTCCTACGAGCAGTACTTC.